This T cell receptor beta chain was identified during a study of blood T cell repertoires in COVID-19. Whole-study context: T cells, B-cell-depleted T cells, or PBMCs provided the cDNA or gDNA that served as material.

J was trimmed by 4 bases and V by 2 bases; bases with no gene match: 4. This CDR3 is built from 15 residues. Germline V gene data show CDR1 as ENHRY and CDR2 as SYGVKD. In the study's own analysis: Reference gene primer amplification in the assay estimated nucleated cell counts. The table came from immunoSEQ multiplex PCR; TCRdb's copy has only in-frame clones and leaves some out. V and J calls and clone size are as listed in that table; D and trimming were resolved from the DNA. This table has around 70,000 clones, about 90% appearing once. The rearrangement uses TRBV10-3 and TRBJ2-7; TRBD2 matches at 11 bases. The receptor was isolated from a human donor in a cohort sampled during active COVID-19. Sequencing used peripheral blood. The DNA of the CDR3 is TGTGCCATCAGTGAGCTCACTAGCGGGGGTTACGAGCAGTACTTC. As protein: CAISELTSGGYEQYF.